The clone carrying this T cell receptor (beta chain) appeared a few times. What it binds is not known. The sample comes from a study of identical twins. Template switching added a universal primer site, and cDNA bore unique molecular identifiers. TCRdb re-derived calls from the 5' RACE reads in MiXCR, one entry per CDR3 protein. Among some 1,600,000 distinct CDR3 sequences, about 32% were seen once, and the ten largest hold 0.25% to 0.3%. The study's findings and limits: Memory repertoires lacked the insertion deficit that abundant cord blood beta clonotypes showed.

The sequence was collected from a newborn girl in good health. Specimen: cord blood.

The CDR3 protein is CASSWQQGVGSYEQYF. The DNA for the CDR3 is TGTGCCAGCAGCTGGCAACAGGGAGTCGGGTCCTACGAGCAGTACTTC. The chain links TRBV7-9 to TRBJ2-7; D might be TRBD1 (6 bases). Germline CDR1 is SEHNR and CDR2 is FQNEAQ (reference sequence). The CDR3 extends over 16 amino acids. Trimming left V 4 bases short and J 1 base short, with 17 bases between.